This T cell receptor (beta chain) derives from a study of metastatic and nonmetastatic thyroid tumors. In the study overall: For malignant and benign thyroid patients, tumor or nodule tissue and blood were the sources whose repertoires were compared. General study findings and limits: It was reported that TCR beta diversity was significantly higher in malignant thyroid tumors than benign nodules, in blood and tumor.

Thyroid surgery was preceded by no treatment in any patient. In the study's own analysis: Researchers built a distant-metastasis classifier for papillary thyroid cancer that drew on CDR3 differences across clinicopathological groups. TCRdb re-called clones from the PCR reads using MiXCR. TCRdb's processing, not the study's, gives the V and J calls here. The data show 35,000 to 45,000 clones, around 10% seen once. Germline loops: CDR1 MRHNA, CDR2 SNTAGT. V trimming: 4 bases; J trimming: 0 bases; junction bases outside the gene matches: 0. This CDR3 spans 16 amino acids. This clone is medium-sized in the sample. Antigen unknown.

The TCR originated in a male donor with papillary thyroid cancer or a benign thyroid nodule (not recorded which). Some clones in this sample may be carry-over from other donors' samples. The chain is built from TRBV6-4 and TRBJ2-6, with TRBD2 matching over 10 bases. The sample consisted of blood. The CDR3 loop reads CASSGTSGSGANVLTF. In DNA form, the CDR3 reads TGTGCCAGCAGTGGGACTAGCGGCTCTGGGGCCAACGTCCTGACTTTC.